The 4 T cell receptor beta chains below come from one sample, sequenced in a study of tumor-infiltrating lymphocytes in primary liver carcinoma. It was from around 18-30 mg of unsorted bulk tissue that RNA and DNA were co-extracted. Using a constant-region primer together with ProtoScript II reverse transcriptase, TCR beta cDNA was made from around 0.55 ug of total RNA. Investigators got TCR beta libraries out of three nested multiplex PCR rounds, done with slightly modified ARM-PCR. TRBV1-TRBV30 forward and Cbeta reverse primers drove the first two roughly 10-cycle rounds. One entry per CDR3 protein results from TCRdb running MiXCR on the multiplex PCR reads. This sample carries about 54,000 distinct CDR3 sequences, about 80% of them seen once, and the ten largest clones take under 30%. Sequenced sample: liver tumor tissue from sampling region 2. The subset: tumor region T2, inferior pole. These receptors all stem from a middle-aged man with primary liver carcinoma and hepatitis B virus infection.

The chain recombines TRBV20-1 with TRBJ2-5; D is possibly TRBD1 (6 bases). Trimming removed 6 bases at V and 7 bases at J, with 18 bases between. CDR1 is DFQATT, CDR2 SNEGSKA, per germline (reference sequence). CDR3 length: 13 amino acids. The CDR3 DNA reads TGCAGTGCAAGCATTACAGGGACGGTGACCCAGTACTTC. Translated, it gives CSASITGTVTQYF.

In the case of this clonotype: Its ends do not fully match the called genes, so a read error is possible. In DNA form, the CDR3 reads TGTGCCAGCAATTACTCGAATTCCGGGGCCCGGAAGCTGTTTTTT. Amino acids: CASNYSNSGARKLFF. The gene calls are TRBV6-5 and TRBJ2-2; D could derive from TRBD1 or TRBD2 (5 bases each). The CDR3 is 15 residues long. Germline loops: CDR1 MNHEY, CDR2 SVGAGI.

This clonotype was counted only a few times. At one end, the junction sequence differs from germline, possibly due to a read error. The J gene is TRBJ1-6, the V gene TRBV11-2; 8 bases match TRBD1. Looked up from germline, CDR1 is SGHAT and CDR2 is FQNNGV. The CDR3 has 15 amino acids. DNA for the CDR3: TGCGCCAGCATCTTGATCGGACAGGGAAATTCACCCCTCCACTTT. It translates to CASILIGQGNSPLHF.

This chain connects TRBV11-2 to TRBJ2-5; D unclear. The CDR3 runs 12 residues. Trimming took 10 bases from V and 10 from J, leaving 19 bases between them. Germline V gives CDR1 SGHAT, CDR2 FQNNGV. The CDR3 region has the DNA TGTGCCAACAGATTAGAGGAAAGGGTCCAGTACTTC. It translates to CANRLEERVQYF.